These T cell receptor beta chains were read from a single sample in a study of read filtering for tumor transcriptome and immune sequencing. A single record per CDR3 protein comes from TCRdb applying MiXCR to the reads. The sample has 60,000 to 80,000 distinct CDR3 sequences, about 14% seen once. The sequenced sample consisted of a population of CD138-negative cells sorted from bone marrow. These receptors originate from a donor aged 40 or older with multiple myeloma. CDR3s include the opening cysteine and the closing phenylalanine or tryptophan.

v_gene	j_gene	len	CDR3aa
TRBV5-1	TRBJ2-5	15	CASSFTGGRWETQYF
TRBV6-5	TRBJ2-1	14	CASNPRGSYNEQFF
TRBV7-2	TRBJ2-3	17	CASSLGLGLRGTDTQYF
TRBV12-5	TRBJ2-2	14	CASGLTGNTGELFF
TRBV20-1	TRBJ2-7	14	CSARGLLAANEQYF
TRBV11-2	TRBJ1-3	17	CASSRTGTGDSGNTIYF
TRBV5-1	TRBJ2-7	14	CASSLRATSPEQYF
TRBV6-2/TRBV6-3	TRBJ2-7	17	CASSYSAHGTSPTEQYF
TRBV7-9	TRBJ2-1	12	CASSLAGTEQFF
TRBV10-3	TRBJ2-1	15	CAISEEAVSYNEQFF
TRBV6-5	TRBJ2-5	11	CTTRTGQTQYF
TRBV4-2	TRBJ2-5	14	CASSQVGRQETQYF
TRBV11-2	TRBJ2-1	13	CASSSRTRREQFF
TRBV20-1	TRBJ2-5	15	CSVNLPTGDQETQYF
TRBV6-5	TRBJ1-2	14	CASRGTQGAGGYTF
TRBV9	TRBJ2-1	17	CASSGPSGQVAYNEQFF
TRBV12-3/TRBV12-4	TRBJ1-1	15	CASSLLPGSLVEAFF
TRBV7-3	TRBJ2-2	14	CASGNNANTGELFF
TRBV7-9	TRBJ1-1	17	CASSPPEGQGRSAEAFF
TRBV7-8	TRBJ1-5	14	CASSPPGGNQPQHF
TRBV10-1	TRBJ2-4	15	CASSESGRAKNIQYF
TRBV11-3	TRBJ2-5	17	CASSLVGGRALAETQYF
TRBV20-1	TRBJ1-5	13	CSAERGRNQPQHF
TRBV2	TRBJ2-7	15	CASRAGGPGVYEQYF
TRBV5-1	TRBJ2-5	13	CASRELYQETQYF
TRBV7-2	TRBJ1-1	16	CASSPRALGANTEAFF
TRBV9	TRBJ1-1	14	CASSVSGSDPEAFF
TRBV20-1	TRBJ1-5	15	CSARGLDRGSQPQHF
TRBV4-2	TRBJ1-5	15	CASSLIGGPNQPQHF
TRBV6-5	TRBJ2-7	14	CASSFFGGSYEQYF
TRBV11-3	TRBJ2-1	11	CASSLEGVQFF
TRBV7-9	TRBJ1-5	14	CASSSQGTNQPQHF
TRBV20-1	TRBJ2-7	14	CSARDLAYSYEQYF
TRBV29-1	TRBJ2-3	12	CSVEGVGDTQYF
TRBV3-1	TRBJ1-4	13	CASSQRGNEKLFF
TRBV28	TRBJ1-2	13	CASSGGPDRGYTF
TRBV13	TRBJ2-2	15	CASSRVAANTGELFF
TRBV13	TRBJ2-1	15	CASSFLAGGGNEQFF
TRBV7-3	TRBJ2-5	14	CASSAQGAWETQYF
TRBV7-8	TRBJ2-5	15	CASSPCDRAQETQYF
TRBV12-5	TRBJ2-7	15	CASFPAGGLSYEQYF
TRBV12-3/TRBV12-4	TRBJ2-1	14	CASTTYPVNNEQFF
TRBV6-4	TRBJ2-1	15	CASSEGPGVYNEQFF
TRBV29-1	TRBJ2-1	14	CSVEDRDTYNEQFF
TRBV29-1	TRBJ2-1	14	CSVEVSGSYNEQFF
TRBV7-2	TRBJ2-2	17	CASSPRASGSNGGELFF
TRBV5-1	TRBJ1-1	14	CASSGGGMNTEAFF
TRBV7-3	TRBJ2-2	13	CASSSRRTGELFF
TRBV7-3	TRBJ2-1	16	CASSFSAGGFYNEQFF
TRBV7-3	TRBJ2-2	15	CASSLTREWAGELFF
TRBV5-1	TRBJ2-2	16	CASSLDGQGATGELFF
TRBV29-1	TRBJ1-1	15	CSVLPGKVARTEAFF